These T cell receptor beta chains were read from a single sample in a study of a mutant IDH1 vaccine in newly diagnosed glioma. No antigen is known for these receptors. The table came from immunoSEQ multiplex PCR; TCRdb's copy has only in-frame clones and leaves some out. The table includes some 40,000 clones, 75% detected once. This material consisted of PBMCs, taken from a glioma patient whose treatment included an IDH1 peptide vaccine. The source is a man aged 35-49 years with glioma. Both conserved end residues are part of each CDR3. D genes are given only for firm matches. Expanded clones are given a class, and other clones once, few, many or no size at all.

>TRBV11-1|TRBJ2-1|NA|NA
TGTGCCAGCAGCCTCCCCCGGACCTTTGCCAGCTCCTACAATGAGCAGTTCTTC
CASSLPRTFASSYNEQFF
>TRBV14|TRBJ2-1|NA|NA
TGTGCCAGCAGCCACCTCGACTCCAATGAGCAGTTCTTC
CASSHLDSNEQFF
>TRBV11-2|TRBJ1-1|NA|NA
TGTGCCAGCAGCTTCGCCTCAGGGGCGGGCACTGAAGCTTTCTTT
CASSFASGAGTEAFF
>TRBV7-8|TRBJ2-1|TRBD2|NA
TGTGCCAGCAGCACCACTAGCGGGTTGTACAATGAGCAGTTCTTC
CASSTTSGLYNEQFF
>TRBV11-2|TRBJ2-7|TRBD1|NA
TGTGCCAGCAGCGCATGGACAGGTAGCGACGAGCAGTACTTC
CASSAWTGSDEQYF
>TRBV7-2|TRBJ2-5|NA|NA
TGTGCCAGCAGCCCCCGGGTCCCAGGGACCCAGTACTTC
CASSPRVPGTQYF
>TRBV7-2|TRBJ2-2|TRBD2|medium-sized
TGTGCCAGCAGGGGGGTAGCGGGTGTGAACACCGGGGAGCTGTTTTTT
CASRGVAGVNTGELFF
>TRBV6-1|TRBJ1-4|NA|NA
TGTGCCAGCAGTGAAGTAGCGGGTGAAAAACTGTTTTTT
CASSEVAGEKLFF
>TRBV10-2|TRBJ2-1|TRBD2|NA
TGCGCCAGCAGTGAGTCACTAGCGGGATTTCGTGAGCAGTTCTTC
CASSESLAGFREQFF
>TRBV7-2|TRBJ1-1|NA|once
TGTGCCAGCAGCCCGAGGGGAGGACAGAGAGACACTGAAGCTTTCTTT
CASSPRGGQRDTEAFF
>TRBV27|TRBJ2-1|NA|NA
TGTGCCAGCAGTTACACGCCGTACAATGAGCAGTTCTTC
CASSYTPYNEQFF
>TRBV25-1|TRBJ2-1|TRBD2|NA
TGTGCCAGCAGTGCCACAGCGGGAGTGTTGGTTGAGCAGTTCTTC
CASSATAGVLVEQFF
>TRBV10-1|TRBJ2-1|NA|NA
TGCGCCAGCAGAGCTGGACAGGGAACCGGGAGGAGTGAGCAGTTCTTC
CASRAGQGTGRSEQFF
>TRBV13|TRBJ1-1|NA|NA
TGTGCCAGCAGCTTAGGCAGGCCCGGGGGCGCCGGTCAGACTGAAGCTTTCTTT
CASSLGRPGGAGQTEAFF
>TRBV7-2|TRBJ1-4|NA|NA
TGTGCCAGCAGCTTAGATCCCGGGAGCGGATGGGAAAAACTGTTTTTT
CASSLDPGSGWEKLFF
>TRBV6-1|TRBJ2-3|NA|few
TGTGCCAGCAGTGACGAGCGCACAGATACGCAGTATTTT
CASSDERTDTQYF
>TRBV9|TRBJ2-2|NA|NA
TGTGCCAGCAGCGAAGACACTGGGGAGCTGTTTTTT
CASSEDTGELFF
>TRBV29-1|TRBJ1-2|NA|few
TGCAGCGTTTATGCAGGGGAATATGGCTACACCTTC
CSVYAGEYGYTF
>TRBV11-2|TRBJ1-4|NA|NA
TGTGCCAGCAGCTTAGAATCGAGACTCCTGAATGAAAAACTGTTTTTT
CASSLESRLLNEKLFF
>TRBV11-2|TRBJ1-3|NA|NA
TGTGCCAGCAGCTTAGTAGCAGGGGAAACTGGAAACACCATATATTTT
CASSLVAGETGNTIYF
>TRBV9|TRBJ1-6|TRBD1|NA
TGTGCCAGCAGCGTAGGGTACAGGGGCGGTTCACCCCTCCACTTT
CASSVGYRGGSPLHF
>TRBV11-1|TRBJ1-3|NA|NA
TGTGCCAGCCTCCGGGATCCCGGAAACACCATATATTTT
CASLRDPGNTIYF
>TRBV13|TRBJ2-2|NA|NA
TGTGCCAGCAGCTTAGGTCCGGTCTTGACGGATACCGGGGAGCTGTTTTTT
CASSLGPVLTDTGELFF
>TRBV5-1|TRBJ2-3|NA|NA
TGCGCCAGCAGCCTGTCGGATCACACAGATACGCAGTATTTT
CASSLSDHTDTQYF
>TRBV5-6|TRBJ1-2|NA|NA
TGTGCCAGCAGCTTGGACGGGGCGCGACATGGCTACACCTTC
CASSLDGARHGYTF
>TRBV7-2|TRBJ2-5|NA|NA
TGTGCCAGCAGCCTCGGGCGCCAGGCCACCCAGTACTTC
CASSLGRQATQYF
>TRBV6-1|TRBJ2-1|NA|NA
TGTGCCAGCAGTGAAGCGATGGCAGGGACCTACAATGAGCAGTTCTTC
CASSEAMAGTYNEQFF
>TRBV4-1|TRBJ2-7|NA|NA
TGCGCCAGCAGCGGAGGCGTTCTTCGAAGGGACCCAACCTACGAGCAGTACTTC
CASSGGVLRRDPTYEQYF
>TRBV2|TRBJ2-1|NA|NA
TGTGCCAGCAGTGGTGCAGCATACAATGAGCAGTTCTTC
CASSGAAYNEQFF
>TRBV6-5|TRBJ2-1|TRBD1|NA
TGTGCCAGCAGTTATCCCGGGACAGGGAACAATGAGCAGTTCTTC
CASSYPGTGNNEQFF
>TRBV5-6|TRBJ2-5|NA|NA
TGTGCCAGCAGTCGTGAGTACCAAGAGACCCAGTACTTC
CASSREYQETQYF
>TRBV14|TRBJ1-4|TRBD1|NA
TGTGCCAGCAGCCCTCGACAGGGCGGAGGTGAAAAACTGTTTTTT
CASSPRQGGGEKLFF
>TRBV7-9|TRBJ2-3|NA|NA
TGTGCCAGCAGCTTAGTACCTACAGGAATCGGGAGCACAGATACGCAGTATTTT
CASSLVPTGIGSTDTQYF
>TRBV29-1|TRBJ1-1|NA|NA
TGCAGCGTTGAAATTCAGAACACTGAAGCTTTCTTT
CSVEIQNTEAFF
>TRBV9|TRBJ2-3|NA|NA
TGTGCCAGCAGCGTAGGGGGGGAGGATACGCAGTATTTT
CASSVGGEDTQYF
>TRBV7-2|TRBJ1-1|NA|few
TGTGCCAGCAGCTCCGCCCAGGGGCGCCTCTACACTGAAGCTTTCTTT
CASSSAQGRLYTEAFF
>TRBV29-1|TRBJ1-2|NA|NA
TGCAGCGTTGAAATGCGGGGTGGTGGCTACACCTTC
CSVEMRGGGYTF
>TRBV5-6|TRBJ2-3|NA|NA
TGTGCCAGCAGCCAGTACGGACTGCAGTATTTT
CASSQYGLQYF
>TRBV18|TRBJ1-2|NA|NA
TGTGCCAGCTCACCGGTGAAGGGAATCGGAGGCTACACCTTC
CASSPVKGIGGYTF
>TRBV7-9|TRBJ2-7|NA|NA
TGTGCCAGCAGCCCCGACTACGAGCAGTACTTC
CASSPDYEQYF
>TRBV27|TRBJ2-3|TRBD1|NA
TGTGCCAGCAGTTTTCGGACAGGGCGCGGGACAGATACGCAGTATTTT
CASSFRTGRGTDTQYF
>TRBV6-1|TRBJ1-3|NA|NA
TGTGCCAGCAGTACGACAGGAAACTCTGGAAACACCATATATTTT
CASSTTGNSGNTIYF
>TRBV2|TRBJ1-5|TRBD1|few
TGTGCCAGCGGGTCGACAGGGGGCAGCAATCAGCCCCAGCATTTT
CASGSTGGSNQPQHF
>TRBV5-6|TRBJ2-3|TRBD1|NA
TGTGCCAGCAGCTTATCCGGGACAGGGCGCACAGATACGCAGTATTTT
CASSLSGTGRTDTQYF
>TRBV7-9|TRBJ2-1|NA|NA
TGTGCCAGCAGCTTAGAGGGCAGGGCTACTGTGGATGAGCAGTTCTTC
CASSLEGRATVDEQFF
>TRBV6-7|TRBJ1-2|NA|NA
TGTGCCAGCAGTTACTCTTTAGGGGAAACTAACTATGGCTACACCTTC
CASSYSLGETNYGYTF
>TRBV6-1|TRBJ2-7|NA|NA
TGTGCCAGCAGTGAAGTAAAGGGCAACGAGCAGTACTTC
CASSEVKGNEQYF
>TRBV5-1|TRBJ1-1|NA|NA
TGCGCCAGCAGATGGACACCGAACACTGAAGCTTTCTTT
CASRWTPNTEAFF
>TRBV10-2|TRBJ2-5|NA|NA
TGCGCCAGCAGCCTACAAGAGACCCAGTACTTC
CASSLQETQYF
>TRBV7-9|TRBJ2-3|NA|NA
TGTGCCAGCAGCGGCGGCTTCACAGATACGCAGTATTTT
CASSGGFTDTQYF
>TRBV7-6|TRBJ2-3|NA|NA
TGTGCCAGCAGCTTAGAGTGGGAAGACACAGATACGCAGTATTTT
CASSLEWEDTDTQYF
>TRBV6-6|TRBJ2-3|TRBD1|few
TGTGCCAGCAGTTACAAGGGGGCGGGCACAGATACGCAGTATTTT
CASSYKGAGTDTQYF
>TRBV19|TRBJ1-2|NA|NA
TGTGCCAGTAGTGTACTCACCGGACCCCCTGAGGATGGCTACACCTTC
CASSVLTGPPEDGYTF
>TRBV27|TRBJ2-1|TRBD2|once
TGTGCCAGCAGTCTCGGACTAGCGGGAGACGAGCAGTTCTTC
CASSLGLAGDEQFF
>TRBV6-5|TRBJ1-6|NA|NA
TGTGCCAGCAGTTACTCGAGACGGATTCCTAATTCACCCCTCCACTTT
CASSYSRRIPNSPLHF